This T cell receptor (beta chain) was recovered during a study of cytomegalovirus exposure and HLA in healthy donors. General study findings and limits: Among the sequence variants, a highly shared cluster was likely an artifact of sequencing.

The sample holds one count of this clone. What it binds is not known. Amplification used 60 Vbeta primers and 13 Jbeta primers. The method was immunoSEQ multiplex PCR; TCRdb's version includes in-frame clones alone and lacks a portion of them. The sample records over 150,000 clones, around 88% being singletons. The CDR3 is 15 amino acids. V shed 0 bases and J shed 6 bases, with 13 bases lying between them. Germline lookup yields CDR1 MNHEY and CDR2 SVGAGI. The sequence was collected from a woman in her 30s in good health and CMV-seronegative. The V and J genes are TRBV6-5 and TRBJ2-3, with D perhaps TRBD1 (5 bases). The material sequenced was PBMCs. CDR3: CASSYSGLGVDTQYF. CDR3 sequence (DNA): TGTGCCAGCAGTTACTCGGGGCTTGGGGTGGATACGCAGTATTTT.